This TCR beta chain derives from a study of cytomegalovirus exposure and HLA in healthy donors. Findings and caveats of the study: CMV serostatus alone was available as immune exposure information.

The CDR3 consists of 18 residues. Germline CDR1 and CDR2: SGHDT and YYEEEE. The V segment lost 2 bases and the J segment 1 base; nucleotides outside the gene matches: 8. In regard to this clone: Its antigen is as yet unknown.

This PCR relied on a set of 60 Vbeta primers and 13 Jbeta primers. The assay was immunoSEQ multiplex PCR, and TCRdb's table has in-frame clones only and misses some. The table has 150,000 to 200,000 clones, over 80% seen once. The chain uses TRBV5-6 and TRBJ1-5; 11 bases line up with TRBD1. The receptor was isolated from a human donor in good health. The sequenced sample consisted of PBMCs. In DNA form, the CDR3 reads TGTGCCAGCAGCTTCGGACAGGGGGCTTTTGGGAGCAATCAGCCCCAGCATTTT. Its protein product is CASSFGQGAFGSNQPQHF.